This T cell receptor beta chain derives from a study of cytomegalovirus exposure and HLA in healthy donors (dated 2017 in TCRdb). With respect to the entire study: In an earlier analysis of some 610 of the donors, approximately 260 Gb of sequence data and approximately 100 million unique TCR beta sequences from about 179 million T cells were reported. An earlier analysis of 587 of the donors used high-throughput TCR beta sequencing to judge whether each TCR beta V gene segment behaved as functional or pseudogenic. All discovery cohort repertoires had been generated using a single sequencing platform. Typing coverage differed by locus: A, B, C, DRB1 and DQB1 were typed in roughly 620-640 donors, DQA1 in about 560, DPA1 in around 600, and DPB1 in 472. To predict cytomegalovirus infection status, the study combined high-throughput TCR immunosequencing, statistical association of individual TCRs with disease status, and machine learning. Alongside the repertoire data, information on donor age, sex, ethnicity and CMV serostatus was compiled. A later analysis re-examined previously published TCR beta repertoires from roughly 650 donors and added high-resolution HLA genotyping to investigate patterns of TCR occurrence. An early release that covered 500 to 800 HLA-typed donors contained around 300 gigabases of sequencing data and approximately 85 million unique TCR sequences. Besides the first cohort of roughly 660 subjects, a separate validation cohort made up of over a hundred different subjects was used. Because of strong linkage in the cohort, roughly five DR-DQ haplotypes were treated as single units for association and clustering. A later genetic analysis used genome-wide SNP genotypes for about three fifths of the 666 donors, treating that subset as a discovery cohort. On average, about 200,000 unique TCR beta nucleotide sequences were sequenced per donor among 300 to 500 genotyped donors of the cohort, with roughly 18% of those sequences being non-productive. The study used immunosequencing to profile the T cell repertoires of approximately 630 subjects and linked those repertoires to cytomegalovirus serostatus. The genetic ancestry cluster associated with self-reported Caucasian donors included about four fifths of the 350 to 500 genotyped donors. The study was designed to test whether signatures of past pathogen exposure could be identified by cataloging public T cell receptors. HLA typing included class I and class II loci at four-digit resolution. Rather than drawing on any new phenotypic data, the later analysis identified candidate immune exposures from TCR beta sequences and the way those sequences occurred across donors.

The V and J ends are trimmed by 7 bases and 1 base, leaving 14 bases between them. From the cysteine through the phenylalanine, the CDR3 covers 15 amino acids. This entry keeps only the CDR3 DNA: 45 bases, framed from base 1. CDR1 and CDR2 were assigned from the germline V gene as MDHEN and SYDVKM. The method behind the library was the immunoSEQ multiplex PCR assay. A mixture of 60 forward primers for TCR Vbeta segments and 13 reverse primers for TCR Jbeta segments was used in the multiplex PCR. The CDR3 region of rearranged TCR beta genes was amplified from genomic DNA by a multiplex PCR assay. The amplified TCR beta libraries were sequenced on the Illumina HiSeq System as 87-base-pair reads. The authors processed their data as follows. Across the 700 or so repertoires, a later analysis counted around 80 million unique TCR beta chains, 9.5 million to 12 million of which were shared by at least two donors. Raw reads were error-corrected and collapsed into unique sequences with a nearest-neighbor algorithm that merged closely related sequences to remove PCR and sequencing errors. V, D and J gene segments were assigned by aligning CDR3 sequences to IMGT reference sequences. Each retained sequence needed at least a six-nucleotide match to both a V gene segment and a J gene segment. A rearrangement counted as productive if the CDR3 had no stop codons and remained in frame with V and J, and every other rearrangement counted as non-productive. CDR3 was defined by IMGT convention, running from the second conserved V-encoded cysteine to the conserved J-encoded phenylalanine. Sequences without an unambiguous match to a single V gene segment were excluded from the earlier analysis of several hundred of the donors. An earlier analysis of almost 600 of the donors classified V segments as functional when productive rearrangements were above 56.7% and as segregating when the standard deviation between donors was above 5%. A statistical classification framework was built to diagnose cytomegalovirus status from the catalog of TCR beta chain sequences. In a later analysis, V and J genes were assigned by comparing TCR nucleotide sequences against IMGT/GENE-DB human TR gene sequences. Using the TCRdist pipeline, a later analysis assigned CDR3 sequences along with most-parsimonious VDJ recombination scenarios. In a later analysis, each TCR beta chain was defined by its CDR3 amino acid sequence together with its V-gene family, and reads without a unique V-gene family were excluded. As a way to deal with suspected cross-contamination and a sequencing artifact, a later analysis dropped roughly 600 nucleotide sequences that were highly shared and had low generation probability. For each public chain, a later analysis derived a clonal expansion index from normalized ranks of inferred template counts within each repertoire. In a later analysis, generation probabilities were computed with a VDJ recombination model fitted to out-of-frame rearrangements, and the resulting probabilities were checked against IGoR. Hypergeometric tests were used in a later analysis to score TCR-TCR, TCR-HLA and TCR-CMV co-occurrence, with a repertoire-size bias correction applied to the TCR pairs. To estimate false discovery rates, a later analysis permuted the HLA or CMV assignments 20 times. A later analysis grouped co-occurring TCRs with DBSCAN, adding TCRdist sequence similarity when clustering within HLA-allele-positive subsets. Repertoires with fewer than 30,000 or more than 120,000 public chains, plus five repertoires with anomalous nucleotide sharing, were excluded from co-occurrence clustering. TCRdb re-hosts the immuneACCESS table, in-frame sequences only. Its copies lack some clones; in the studies checked, an unresolved V gene accounts for under half of them, and the cause for the rest is not known. The DNA was the basis for D and trimming; V, J and clone size are from that table. Here the sample has around 120,000 clones; around three quarters occur a single time. Jointly, the top ten make up less than 4% of the sample.

With respect to this clone: No cognate antigen has been identified for it. No base quality values were provided; no much bigger clone lies one nucleotide off.

What the research found in general, with its limitations: When HLA alleles, especially DR and DQ, strongly co-occurred, TCR associations were difficult to assign to individual alleles. Linkage disequilibrium might explain the correlated functional status among segregating V segments, but an unknown experimental factor could not be excluded. A cluster of highly shared sequence variants was judged likely to represent a technical artifact of the sequencing pipeline. The earlier analysis of some 560 of the donors excluded fewer than 20 rarely observed V segments, including chromosome 9 orphons, because counts were too low. In a later genetic analysis, a missense DCLRE1C variant was associated with V-gene and J-gene trimming of TCR beta chains, and the association was replicated in an independent cohort. Only TCR beta chains were sequenced in this cohort, and the absence of alpha or paired-chain data limited detectable features. According to a later analysis, most CMV-associated TCR beta chains appeared to be HLA-restricted, and the HLA associations seemed to be driven largely by CMV exposure. In a later analysis, HLA-associated TCR beta chains were found to be more clonally expanded and to have lower generation probabilities than equally common non-associated chains. Because HLA typing was missing for some donors at each locus, association tests included only the typed subset. A further reported finding was that TCR beta sequences accurately predicted the HLA-A and HLA-B alleles for most subjects in the first cohort. Roughly uniform sequencing depth across donors was assumed in presence/absence analyses, although this assumption may not hold. Broadly in line with IMGT annotations, most TCR beta V segments showed up in productive rearrangements about 87% or about 30% of the time in an earlier analysis of around 600 of the donors. Because the 87-base-pair reads could not distinguish some IMGT-functional V segments, including TRBV6-2 and TRBV6-3, those segments were excluded. Several of the top co-occurrence clusters appeared to be linked to parvovirus B19, influenza, CMV and Epstein-Barr virus, according to a later analysis. It was suggested by the authors that the approach could potentially be generalized to other disease states and immunological phenotypes. A later analysis associated about 17,000 TCR beta sequences with specific HLA alleles at a false discovery rate of 0.05. For the cohort, immune exposure information was limited to CMV serostatus. In a later genetic analysis, fewer N-insertions in productive TCRs were reported among donors in an Asian-associated ancestry cluster than the 666-donor mean. Across donors, most TCR sequences were observed very rarely, whereas some public TCRs were present in many individuals. The classifier was reported to diagnose cytomegalovirus status with high specificity and sensitivity in both the original cohort and the validation cohort. Three of the identified cytomegalovirus-associated TCR beta chains were confirmed in vitro to be specific for cytomegalovirus antigens. The study listed 150 to 200 TCR beta chains as associated with cytomegalovirus. A later analysis found that TCR association rates varied across HLA loci, with DRB1 alleles showing the most associated TCRs and HLA-C alleles the fewest.

The cohort comprised approximately 700 healthy bone marrow donors. Cohort members were all nominally healthy when sampled, although unrecorded immune exposures were likely present. The donor tested CMV seropositive and was one of the 289 seropositive cohort members. A peripheral blood sample was collected from each donor, and TCR beta sequencing was performed on peripheral blood mononuclear cells. Genomic DNA was extracted from the blood cell samples with the Qiagen DNeasy Blood Extraction Kit. The TCR sequence derives from a woman in her twenties or thirties in good health and CMV-seropositive. The chain is made from TRBV28 and TRBJ1-5; the D region possibly corresponds to TRBD1 (6 bases align). Sequenced sample: PBMCs. For the CDR3, the sequence is CASNDRRISNQPQHF. The nucleotides are TGTGCCAGCAATGACAGGCGGATAAGCAATCAGCCCCAGCATTTT.